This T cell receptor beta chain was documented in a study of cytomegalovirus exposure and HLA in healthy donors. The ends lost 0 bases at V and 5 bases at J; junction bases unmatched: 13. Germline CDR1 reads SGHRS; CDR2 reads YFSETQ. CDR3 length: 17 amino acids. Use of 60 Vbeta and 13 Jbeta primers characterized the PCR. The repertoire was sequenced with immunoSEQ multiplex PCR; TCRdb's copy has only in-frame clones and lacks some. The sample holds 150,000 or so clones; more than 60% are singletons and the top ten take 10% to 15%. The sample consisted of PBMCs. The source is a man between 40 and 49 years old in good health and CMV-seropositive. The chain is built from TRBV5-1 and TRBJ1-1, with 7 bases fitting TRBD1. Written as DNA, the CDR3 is TGCGCCAGCAGCTTGGACAGGGGCCGTGTGACTGATACTGAAGCTTTCTTT. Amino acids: CASSLDRGRVTDTEAFF. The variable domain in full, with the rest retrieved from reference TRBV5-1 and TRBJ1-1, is KAGVTQTPRYLIKTRGQQVTLSCSPISGHRSVSWYQQTPGQGLQFLFEYFSETQRNKGNFPGRFSGRQFSNSRSEMNVSTLELGDSALYLCASSLDRGRVTDTEAFFGQGTRLTVV.